This TCR beta chain was documented in a study of shared clonotypes between healthy human individuals. Regarding the study as a whole: All-four-donor shared clonotypes had higher generation probabilities than non-shared clonotypes did. An expected dependence of interdonor clonotype sharing on sequencing depth was noted.

As for this clone: What it binds is not known.

Deletions cut 3 bases from V and 4 bases from J, with 9 bases between. Germline CDR1 is SNHLY and CDR2 is FYNNEI. The length of the CDR3 is 13 residues. Clones were sequenced by immunoSEQ multiplex PCR, and TCRdb holds only the in-frame ones, with some missing. The sample includes 550,000 to 850,000 clones, over 60% seen only once; the top ten take under 2%. V and J are TRBV2 and TRBJ2-5; D possibly corresponds to TRBD2 (6 bases). This sequence originates from a woman in her 30s in good health. The source material was memory CD4+ T cells sorted from blood. Described subset: CD45RA-negative fraction. Here the CDR3 reads CASSEIGGETQYF. Here the CDR3 DNA reads TGTGCCAGCAGTGAGATCGGGGGAGAGACCCAGTACTTC.